This T cell receptor beta chain appears in the sequencing data of a study of T cell changes during pregnancy in multiple sclerosis. TCRdb keeps only in-frame clones here, not all; method: immunoSEQ multiplex PCR. The sample consists of 70,000 or so clones, more than 75% of them appearing once. The CDR3 loop spans 14 amino acids. Germline assignment: CDR1 SGHNT and CDR2 YYREEE (reference sequence). Sample: peripheral blood, taken in the third trimester of pregnancy. The sequence was collected from a female donor with multiple sclerosis, enrolled in a pregnancy study. This chain joins TRBV5-4 and TRBJ1-6; 8 nucleotides align to TRBD1. The CDR3 sequence: CVTKTGAYNSPLHF. CDR3 DNA: TGTGTCACGAAGACAGGGGCCTATAATTCACCCCTCCACTTT.